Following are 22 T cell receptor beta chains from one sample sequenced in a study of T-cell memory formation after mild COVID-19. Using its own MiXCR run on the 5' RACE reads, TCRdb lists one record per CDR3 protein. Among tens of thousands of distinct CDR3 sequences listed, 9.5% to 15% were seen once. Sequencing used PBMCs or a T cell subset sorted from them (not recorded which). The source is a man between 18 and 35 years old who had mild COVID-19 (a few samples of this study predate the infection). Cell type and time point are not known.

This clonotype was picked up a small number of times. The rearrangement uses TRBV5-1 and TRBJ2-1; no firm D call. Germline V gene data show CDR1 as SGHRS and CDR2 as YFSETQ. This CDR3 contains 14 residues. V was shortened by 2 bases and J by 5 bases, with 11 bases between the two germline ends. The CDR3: CASSFRLTNNEQFF. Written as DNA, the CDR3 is TGCGCCAGCAGCTTCCGATTGACCAACAATGAGCAGTTCTTC.

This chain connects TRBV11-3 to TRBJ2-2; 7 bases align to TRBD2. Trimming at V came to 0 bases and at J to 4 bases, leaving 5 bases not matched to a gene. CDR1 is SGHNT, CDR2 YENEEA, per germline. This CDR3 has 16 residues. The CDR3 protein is CASSLEGGRGTGELFF. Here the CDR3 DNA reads TGTGCCAGCAGCTTAGAAGGAGGGAGGGGCACCGGGGAGCTGTTTTTT. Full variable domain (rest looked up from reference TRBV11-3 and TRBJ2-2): EAGVVQSPRYKIIEKKQPVAFWCNPISGHNTLYWYLQNLGQGPELLIRYENEEAVDDSQLPKDRFSAERLKGVDSTLKIQPAELGDSAVYLCASSLEGGRGTGELFFGEGSRLTVL.

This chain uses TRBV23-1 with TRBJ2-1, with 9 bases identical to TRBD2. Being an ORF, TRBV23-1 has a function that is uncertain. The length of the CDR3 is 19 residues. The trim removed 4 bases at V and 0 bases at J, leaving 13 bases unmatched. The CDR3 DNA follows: TGCGCCAGCAGTCCCCTTTGCGGGGGGGGACCGAGCTCCTACAATGAGCAGTTCTTC. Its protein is CASSPLCGGGPSSYNEQFF.

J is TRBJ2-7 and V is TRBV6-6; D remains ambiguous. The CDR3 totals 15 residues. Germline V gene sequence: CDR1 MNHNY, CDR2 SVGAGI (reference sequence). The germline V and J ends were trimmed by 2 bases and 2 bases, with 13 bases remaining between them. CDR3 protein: CASSYTARLTYEQYF. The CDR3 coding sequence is TGTGCCAGCAGTTACACAGCCCGTCTAACCTACGAGCAGTACTTC.

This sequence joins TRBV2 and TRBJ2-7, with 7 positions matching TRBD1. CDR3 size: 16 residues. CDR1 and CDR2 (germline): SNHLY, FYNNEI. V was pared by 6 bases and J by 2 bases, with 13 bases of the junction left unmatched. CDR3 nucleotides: TGTGCCAGCAGCAGACACAACAGGGGTTTAACCTACGAGCAGTACTTC. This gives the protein CASSRHNRGLTYEQYF.

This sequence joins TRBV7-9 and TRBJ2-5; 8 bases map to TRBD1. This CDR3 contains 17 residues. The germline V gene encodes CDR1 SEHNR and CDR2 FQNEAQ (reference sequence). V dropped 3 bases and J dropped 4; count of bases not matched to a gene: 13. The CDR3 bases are TGTGCCAGCAGCTTGGGGCAGTTGGGGACAGGAAGAGAGACCCAGTACTTC. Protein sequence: CASSLGQLGTGRETQYF. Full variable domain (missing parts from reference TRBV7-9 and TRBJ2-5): DTGVSQNPRHKITKRGQNVTFRCDPISEHNRLYWYRQTLGQGPEFLTYFQNEAQLEKSRLLSDRFSAERPKGSFSTLEIQRTEQGDSAMYLCASSLGQLGTGRETQYFGPGTRLLVL.

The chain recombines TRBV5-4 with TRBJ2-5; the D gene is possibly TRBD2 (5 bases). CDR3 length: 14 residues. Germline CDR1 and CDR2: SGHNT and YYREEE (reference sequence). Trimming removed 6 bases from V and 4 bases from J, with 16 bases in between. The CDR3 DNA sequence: TGTGCCAGCACCAAGCTTGGTAGCGCAGAGACCCAGTACTTC. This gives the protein CASTKLGSAETQYF.

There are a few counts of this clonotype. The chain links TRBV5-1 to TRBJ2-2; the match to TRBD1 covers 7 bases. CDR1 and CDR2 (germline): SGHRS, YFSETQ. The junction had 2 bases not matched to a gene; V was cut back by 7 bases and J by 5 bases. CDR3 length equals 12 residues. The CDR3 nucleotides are TGCGCCAGCGAGACAGGGACCGGGGAGCTGTTTTTT. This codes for CASETGTGELFF.

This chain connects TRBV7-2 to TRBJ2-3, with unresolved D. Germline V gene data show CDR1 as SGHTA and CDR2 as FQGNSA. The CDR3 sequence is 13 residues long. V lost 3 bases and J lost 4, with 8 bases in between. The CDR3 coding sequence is TGTGCCAGCAGCTTCCTAGTCGCAGATACGCAGTATTTT. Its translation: CASSFLVADTQYF.

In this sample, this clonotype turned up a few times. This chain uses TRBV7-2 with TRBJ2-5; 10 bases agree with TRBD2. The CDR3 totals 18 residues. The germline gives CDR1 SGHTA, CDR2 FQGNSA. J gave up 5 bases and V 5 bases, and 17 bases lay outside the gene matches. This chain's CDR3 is CASSPAPLAGVSKETQYF. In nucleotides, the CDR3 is TGTGCCAGCAGCCCCGCGCCCCTAGCGGGGGTTTCAAAGGAGACCCAGTACTTC.

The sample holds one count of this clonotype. The CDR3 nucleotides are TGTGCCAGCAGCTCGACAGGGGGCGATCACTATGGCTACACCTTC. Amino acid sequence: CASSSTGGDHYGYTF. The V call is TRBV13, the J call TRBJ1-2; 10 bases line up with TRBD1. Germline V gene lookup returns CDR1 PRHDT and CDR2 FYEKMQ (reference sequence). The CDR3 loop spans 15 amino acids. V lost 4 bases and J lost 3; bases outside the gene matches: 5.

The CDR3 here is CASSNRGSNYGYTF. DNA of the CDR3: TGTGCCAGCAGTAATAGGGGTTCTAACTATGGCTACACCTTC. The rearrangement links TRBV6-5 to TRBJ1-2; maybe TRBD1 (5 bases). Between the trimmed V and J ends, which lost 5 bases and 0 bases, there was a span of 10 bases. This CDR3 region has 14 residues. The germline gives CDR1 MNHEY, CDR2 SVGAGI.

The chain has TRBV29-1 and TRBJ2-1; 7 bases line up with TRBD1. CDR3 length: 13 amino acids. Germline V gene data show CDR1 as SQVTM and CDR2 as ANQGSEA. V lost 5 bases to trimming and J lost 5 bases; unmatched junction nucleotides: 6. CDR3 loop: CSVPGTADNEQFF. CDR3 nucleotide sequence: TGCAGCGTTCCCGGGACAGCAGACAATGAGCAGTTCTTC.

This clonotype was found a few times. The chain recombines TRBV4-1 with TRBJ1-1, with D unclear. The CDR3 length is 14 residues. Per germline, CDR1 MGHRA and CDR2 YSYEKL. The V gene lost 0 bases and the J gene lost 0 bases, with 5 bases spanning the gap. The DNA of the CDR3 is TGCGCCAGCAGCCAAGATCAGATGAACACTGAAGCTTTCTTT. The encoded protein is CASSQDQMNTEAFF.

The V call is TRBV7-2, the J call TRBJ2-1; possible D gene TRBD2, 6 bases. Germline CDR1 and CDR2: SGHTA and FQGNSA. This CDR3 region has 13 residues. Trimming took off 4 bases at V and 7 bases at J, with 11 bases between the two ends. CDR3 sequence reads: CASSSRGSNEQFF. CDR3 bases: TGTGCCAGCAGCTCCCGGGGGTCTAATGAGCAGTTCTTC.

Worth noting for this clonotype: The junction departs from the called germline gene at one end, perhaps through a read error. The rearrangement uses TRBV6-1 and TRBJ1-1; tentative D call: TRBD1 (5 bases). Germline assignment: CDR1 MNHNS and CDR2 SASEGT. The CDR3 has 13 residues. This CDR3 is CASSEMPNGAEIF. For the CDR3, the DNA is TGTGCCAGCAGTGAAATGCCAAATGGGGCAGAGATATTT.

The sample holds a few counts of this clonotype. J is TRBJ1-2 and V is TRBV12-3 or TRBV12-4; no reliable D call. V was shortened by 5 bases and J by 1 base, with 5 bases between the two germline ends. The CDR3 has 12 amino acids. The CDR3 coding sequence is TGTGCCAGCAGTCGTGTTAACTATGGCTACACCTTC. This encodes CASSRVNYGYTF.

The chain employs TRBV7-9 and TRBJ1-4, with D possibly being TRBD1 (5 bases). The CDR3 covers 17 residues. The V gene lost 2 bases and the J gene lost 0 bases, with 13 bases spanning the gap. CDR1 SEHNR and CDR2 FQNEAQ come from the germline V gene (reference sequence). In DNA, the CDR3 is TGTGCCAGCAGCTTACCCGCGTCAGGGTCAACTAATGAAAAACTGTTTTTT. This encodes CASSLPASGSTNEKLFF.

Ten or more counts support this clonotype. The CDR3 reads CASSFLLETGPYEQYF. The CDR3, as DNA: TGCGCCAGCAGCTTTCTCCTGGAGACAGGACCCTACGAGCAGTACTTC. The chain links TRBV5-1 to TRBJ2-7; maybe TRBD1 (6 bases). The CDR3 is 16 residues long. V was shortened by 2 bases and J by 2 bases, with 17 bases between the two germline ends. Germline V gene lookup returns CDR1 SGHRS and CDR2 YFSETQ.

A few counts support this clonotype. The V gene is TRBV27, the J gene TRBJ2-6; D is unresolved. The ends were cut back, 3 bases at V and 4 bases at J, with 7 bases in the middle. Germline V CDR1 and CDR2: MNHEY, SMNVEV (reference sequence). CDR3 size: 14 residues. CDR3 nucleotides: TGTGCCAGCAGTTTCGGTACGGGGGCCAACGTCCTGACTTTC. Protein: CASSFGTGANVLTF.

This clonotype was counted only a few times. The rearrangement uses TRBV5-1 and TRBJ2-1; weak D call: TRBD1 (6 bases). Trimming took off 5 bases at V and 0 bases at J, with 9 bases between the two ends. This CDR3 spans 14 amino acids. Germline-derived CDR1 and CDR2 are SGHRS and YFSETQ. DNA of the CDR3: TGCGCCAGCAGTTACAGGGACTCCTACAATGAGCAGTTCTTC. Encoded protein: CASSYRDSYNEQFF.

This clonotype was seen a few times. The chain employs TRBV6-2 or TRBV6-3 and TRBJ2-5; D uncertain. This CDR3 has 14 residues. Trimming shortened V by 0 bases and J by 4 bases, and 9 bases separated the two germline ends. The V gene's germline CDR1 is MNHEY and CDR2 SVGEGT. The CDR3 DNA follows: TGTGCCAGCAGTTACTCGAGTCCCCCAGAGACCCAGTACTTC. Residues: CASSYSSPPETQYF.